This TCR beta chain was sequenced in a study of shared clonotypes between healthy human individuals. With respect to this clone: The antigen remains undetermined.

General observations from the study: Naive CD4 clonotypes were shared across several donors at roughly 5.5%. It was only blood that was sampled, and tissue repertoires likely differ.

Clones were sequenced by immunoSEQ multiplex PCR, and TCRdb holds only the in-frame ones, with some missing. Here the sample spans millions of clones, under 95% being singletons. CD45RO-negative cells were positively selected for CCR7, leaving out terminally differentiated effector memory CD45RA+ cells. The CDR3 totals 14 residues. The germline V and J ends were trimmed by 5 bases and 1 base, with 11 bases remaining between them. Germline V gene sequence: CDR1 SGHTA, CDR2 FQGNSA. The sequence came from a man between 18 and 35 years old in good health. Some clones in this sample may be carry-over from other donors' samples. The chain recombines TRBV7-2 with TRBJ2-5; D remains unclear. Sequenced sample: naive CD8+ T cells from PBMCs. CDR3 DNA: TGTGCCAGCAGCGGCAGGTTACGCCAAGAGACCCAGTACTTC. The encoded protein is CASSGRLRQETQYF.